This TCR beta chain comes out of a study of cytomegalovirus exposure and HLA in healthy donors. General study results and limits: Altogether, 164 TCR beta chains were recorded as cytomegalovirus-associated. In a later analysis, first-cohort TCR clusters were found to tend to co-occur in the 100 to 150 validation repertoires. Most sequenced TCRs were rare (though some public TCRs occurred in many donors).

Germline assignment: CDR1 MDHEN and CDR2 SYDVKM. The ends were cut back, 3 bases at V and 2 bases at J, with 13 bases in the middle. The CDR3 extends over 15 amino acids. Concerning this clone itself: As yet, its antigen is unknown.

Measured with immunoSEQ multiplex PCR; TCRdb has only the in-frame clones, and not every one. The table includes about 250,000 clones, roughly 87% detected once. The V call is TRBV28, the J call TRBJ1-2; D might be TRBD1 (5 bases). The receptor comes from a man aged 18 to 29 in good health and CMV-seropositive. Sequenced sample: PBMCs. The CDR3 DNA reads TGTGCCAGCAGTTTCGGAGGGGACGCGAACTATGGCTACACCTTC. Translated: CASSFGGDANYGYTF.